This is a list of T cell receptor beta chains from one sample in a study of radiation and T cells in renal cell carcinoma. The method was immunoSEQ multiplex PCR; TCRdb's version includes in-frame clones alone and lacks a portion of them. This sample has fewer than 45,000 clones, with around four fifths found just once. Sequences were derived from blood, sampled from a patient whose treatment included radiotherapy and nephrectomy. Receptors were obtained from a woman aged 70 to 79 with renal cell carcinoma. CDR3s include the opening cysteine and the closing phenylalanine or tryptophan. Each record gives: D gene, V gene, clone size, J gene, CDR3 length, CDR3 DNA, CDR3 protein. A D gene is named only where the DNA matches it firmly. Some rows mark clone size as missing; the rest say once, few, many or name a class of expanded clone.

>.|TRBV10-3|.|TRBJ1-3|13
TGTGCCATCAGTGGAGGTTTTGGAAACACCATATATTTT
CAISGGFGNTIYF
>TRBD2|TRBV28|.|TRBJ2-1|15
TGTGCCAGCAGACTAAGCGGGAGCTCCTACAATGAGCAGTTCTTC
CASRLSGSSYNEQFF
>TRBD2|TRBV4-1|.|TRBJ2-1|15
TGCGCCAGCAGCCAAGAAAGACTAGCGGGGCGTGAGCAGTTCTTC
CASSQERLAGREQFF
>.|TRBV21-1|few|TRBJ2-7|16
TGTGCCAGCAGCACCCGGGACAGGGGGTTTTTTTGCGAGCAGTACTTC
CASSTRDRGFFCEQYF
>.|TRBV5-1|.|TRBJ1-1|16
TGCGCCAGCAGCCCCGGTGGGATAGTTGGGAACACTGAAGCTTTCTTT
CASSPGGIVGNTEAFF
>.|TRBV27|.|TRBJ2-3|16
TGTGCCAGCAGTGACCTGGGGGCAGGGAGGGCAGATACGCAGTATTTT
CASSDLGAGRADTQYF
>.|TRBV4-2|.|TRBJ2-2|15
TGTGCCAGCAGCCAAGCAACCGGGAGCAGGGGCGGGCTGTTTTTT
CASSQATGSRGGLFF
>TRBD1|TRBV27|.|TRBJ2-1|17
TGTGCCAGCAGTTTAGGGGCCGGACAGGGGGCGGGTAATGAGCAGTTCTTC
CASSLGAGQGAGNEQFF
>.|TRBV6-5|.|TRBJ1-4|11
TGTGCCAGCAGTAAAAATGAAAAACTGTTTTTT
CASSKNEKLFF
>.|TRBV7-8|.|TRBJ2-7|17
TGTGCCAGCAGCCTCCAACGGCGGGCTAGTGAAGCAAACGAGCAGTACTTC
CASSLQRRASEANEQYF
>.|TRBV25-1|.|TRBJ2-5|12
TGTGCCAGCAGCGGGGGCACAGAGACCCAGTACTTC
CASSGGTETQYF
>.|TRBV6-5|.|TRBJ1-4|14
TGTGCCAGCAGTTATAGAACCACAGGAGAAAAACTGTTTTTT
CASSYRTTGEKLFF
>.|TRBV6-6|.|TRBJ1-5|15
TGTGCCAGCAGTTACTCAGGGTATGGCAATCAGCCCCAGCATTTT
CASSYSGYGNQPQHF
>TRBD1|TRBV6-5|.|TRBJ2-5|14
TGTGCCAGCAGTTACGGACAGGTCCAAGAGACCCAGTACTTC
CASSYGQVQETQYF
>.|TRBV19|.|TRBJ2-1|11
TGTGCCAGTAGTAACTTCGATGAGCAGTTCTTC
CASSNFDEQFF
>.|TRBV6-5|.|TRBJ1-1|14
TGTGCCAGCAGTTACAGGGACAAGAACACTGAAGCTTTCTTT
CASSYRDKNTEAFF
>.|TRBV6-6|.|TRBJ1-1|12
TGTGCCAGCAGAACTATTAGGGGCGAAGCTTTCTTT
CASRTIRGEAFF
>.|TRBV4-3|.|TRBJ2-2|15
TGCGCCAGCAGCCAAGAGAGCGGGAACACCGGGGAGCTGTTTTTT
CASSQESGNTGELFF
>TRBD2|TRBV27|few|TRBJ2-1|16
TGTGCCAGCAGTTTAGGGCTAGCGGTATCCTACAATGAGCAGTTCTTC
CASSLGLAVSYNEQFF
>.|TRBV7-2|.|TRBJ2-1|15
TGTGCCAGCAGCTTAGGGCCTGGATCCTACAATGAGCAGTTCTTC
CASSLGPGSYNEQFF
>TRBD2|TRBV30|.|TRBJ2-1|16
TGTGCCTGGATTCCTTTAGCGGGAGGATCCTACAATGAGCAGTTCTTC
CAWIPLAGGSYNEQFF
>TRBD1|TRBV4-1|.|TRBJ1-2|17
TGCGCCAGCAGCCCACAACCCGGGACAGGGGGCCAATTTGGCTACACCTTC
CASSPQPGTGGQFGYTF
>TRBD1|TRBV4-1|once|TRBJ2-5|18
TGCGCCAGCAGCCAACTAGGAAGGACAGGAGTGGACCAAGAGGCCCAGTACTTC
CASSQLGRTGVDQEAQYF
>.|TRBV19|.|TRBJ2-7|13
TGTGCCACTTCAACAGGGACTATCTACGAGCAGTACTTC
CATSTGTIYEQYF
>TRBD1|TRBV30|.|TRBJ1-1|13
TGTGCCTGGAGTCAACAGGGACAGCTTGAAGCTTTCTTT
CAWSQQGQLEAFF
>.|TRBV5-5|few|TRBJ2-1|13
TGTGCCAGCAGCTTCCTCCAGGGGGGTGAGCAGTTCTTC
CASSFLQGGEQFF
>.|TRBV7-8|.|TRBJ2-3|15
TGTGCCAGCAGTTATGACAGTTTCCCCACAGATACGCAGTATTTT
CASSYDSFPTDTQYF
>TRBD1|TRBV7-6|.|TRBJ1-6|19
TGTGCCAGCAGCTTAGATCCCCGGGACAGGGGAAGAATTAATTCACCCCTCCACTTT
CASSLDPRDRGRINSPLHF
>.|TRBV6-1|.|TRBJ1-1|14
TGTGCCAGCGTGACGGCACAGTTTCACACTGAAGCTTTCTTT
CASVTAQFHTEAFF
>.|TRBV5-1|.|TRBJ2-1|14
TGCGCCAGCAGCCCGGGTTCTACGAGGAATGAGCAGTTCTTC
CASSPGSTRNEQFF
>TRBD1|TRBV5-6|.|TRBJ2-1|16
TGTGCCAGCAGCTTGCTACGACAGGGGTATATCGATGAGCAGTTCTTC
CASSLLRQGYIDEQFF
>.|TRBV19|.|TRBJ2-1|13
TGTGCCAGTAGTATCTTGGGAACGGGTGAGCAGTTCTTC
CASSILGTGEQFF
>.|TRBV6-5|.|TRBJ2-5|14
TGTGCCAGCAGTTACTCGACTGCGGAGGTGACCCAGTACTTC
CASSYSTAEVTQYF
>.|TRBV7-9|.|TRBJ1-1|15
TGTGCCAGCAGCTTATGGGGGCGGATGAACACTGAAGCTTTCTTT
CASSLWGRMNTEAFF
>TRBD1|TRBV29-1|.|TRBJ2-2|15
TGCAGCGTTCCGGGGACAGGGCCAAACACCGGGGAGCTGTTTTTT
CSVPGTGPNTGELFF
>.|TRBV20-1|once|TRBJ2-2|11
TGCAGTGCTACCAACACCGGGGAGCTGTTTTTT
CSATNTGELFF
>.|TRBV7-9|.|TRBJ2-3|11
TGTGCCAGCAGCTCCACAGATACGCAGTATTTT
CASSSTDTQYF
>.|TRBV5-6|.|TRBJ1-4|14
TGTGCCAGCAGCTCCGGGTGGGGAAGTGAAAAACTGTTTTTT
CASSSGWGSEKLFF
>.|TRBV7-3|once|TRBJ1-1|13
TGTGCCAGCAGCTTAGGCCAGGGCACTGAAGCTTTCTTT
CASSLGQGTEAFF
>TRBD1|TRBV27|.|TRBJ1-4|14
TGTGCCAGCAGCCCGGGACAGTTTAATGAAAAACTGTTTTTT
CASSPGQFNEKLFF
>.|TRBV7-2|.|TRBJ1-1|14
TGTGCCAGCAGCTTAGTAGGGGTGAACACTGAAGCTTTCTTT
CASSLVGVNTEAFF
>.|TRBV11-2|.|TRBJ2-1|14
TGTGCCAGCAGCCCTTCGGACCTCTACAATGAGCAGTTCTTC
CASSPSDLYNEQFF
>.|TRBV7-9|.|TRBJ2-7|14
TGTGCCAGCAGCTTATTGGGCGCCCACTACGAGCAGTACTTC
CASSLLGAHYEQYF
>TRBD2|TRBV6-1|.|TRBJ2-1|15
TGTGCCACCCCACTAGCGGGAGGATCCTACAATGAGCAGTTCTTC
CATPLAGGSYNEQFF
>.|TRBV15|.|TRBJ2-6|15
TGTGCCACCAGCGTCAGGGGCTCTGGGGCCAACGTCCTGACTTTC
CATSVRGSGANVLTF
>TRBD2|TRBV11-3|.|TRBJ2-7|15
TGTGCCAGCAGCCCGAGGACTAGCGGGTATTACGAGCAGTACTTC
CASSPRTSGYYEQYF